This T cell receptor beta chain was found in a study of human T cells and chemical hapten exposure. Whole-study context: Weekly administration of diphenylcyclopropenone to the scalp of patients continued throughout the roughly 25-week study.

Study-level findings and limits: TCRs exceeding 1 in 1000 frequency stayed unchanged with DPC sensitization.

The germline CDR1 and CDR2 sequences are SQVTM and ANQGSEA. V lost 4 bases, J lost 10 bases, and 4 bases lay in between. The length of the CDR3 is 8 residues. In the study's own analysis: Per sample, the median was approximately 100,000 TCRs, with values from around 25,000 to 690,000. Via MiXCR, TCRdb re-called the RACE reads, giving one row per CDR3 protein. The V and J calls shown here were made by TCRdb, not taken from the authors' results. The data contain roughly 100,000 distinct CDR3 sequences, less than 15% of them singletons. Sample time point: pre-sensitization, week 0. Treatment defined: therapeutic diphenylcyclopropenone sensitization with weekly scalp DPC. Only after blood had been drawn was each patch test applied. This clonotype has a count of ten or more. Its antigen is currently unknown.

V and J are TRBV29-1 and TRBJ1-2; D unresolved. This specimen was whole blood, taken in connection with sensitization to the hapten diphenylcyclopropenone (DPC). The clonotype originates from a woman aged 50 to 60 with alopecia areata. Some clones in this sample may be carry-over from other donors' samples. CDR3 loop: CSVGSYTF. The DNA of the CDR3 is TGCAGCGTTGGGTCCTACACCTTC. The entire variable domain, with the rest obtained from reference TRBV29-1 and TRBJ1-2, is as follows: SAVISQKPSRDICQRGTSLTIQCQVDSQVTMMFWYRQQPGQSLTLIATANQGSEATYESGFVIDKFPISRPNLTFSTLTVSNMSPEDSSIYLCSVGSYTFGSGTRLTVV.